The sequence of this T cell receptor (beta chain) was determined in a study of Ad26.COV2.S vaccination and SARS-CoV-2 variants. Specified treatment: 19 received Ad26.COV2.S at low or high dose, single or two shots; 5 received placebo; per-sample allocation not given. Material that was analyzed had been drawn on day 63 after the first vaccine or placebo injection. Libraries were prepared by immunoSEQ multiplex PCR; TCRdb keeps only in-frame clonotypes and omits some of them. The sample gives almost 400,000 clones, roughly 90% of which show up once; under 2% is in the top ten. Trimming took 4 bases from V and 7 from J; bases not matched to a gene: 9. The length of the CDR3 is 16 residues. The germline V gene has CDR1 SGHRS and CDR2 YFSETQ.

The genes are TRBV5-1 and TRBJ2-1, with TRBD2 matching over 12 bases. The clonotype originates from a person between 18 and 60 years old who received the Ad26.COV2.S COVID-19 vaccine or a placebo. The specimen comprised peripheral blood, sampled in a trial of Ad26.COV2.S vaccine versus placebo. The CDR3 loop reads CASSVERLAGGNEQFF. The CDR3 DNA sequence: TGCGCCAGCAGCGTGGAAAGGCTAGCGGGAGGGAATGAGCAGTTCTTC.